These T cell receptor beta chains were read from a single sample in a study of T cells in Graves' hyperthyroidism and ophthalmopathy. TCRdb re-derived calls from the multiplex PCR reads in MiXCR, one entry per CDR3 protein. This table has roughly 380,000 distinct CDR3 sequences, 15% to 20% appearing once. Material: blood. The origin of the receptors is a woman aged 40-49 years with Graves' ophthalmopathy. The CDR3 runs from the conserved cysteine through the conserved F or W. A D gene is named only where the DNA matches it firmly. Not every row has a clone size; where given, it reads once, few, many or a size class.

CDR3 DNA: TGTGCCATCAGTGAGAGTAAGGGGTTTCAGCCCCAGCATTTT
CDR3 protein: CAISESKGFQPQHF
V gene: TRBV10-3
clone size: few
D gene: NA
J gene: TRBJ1-5

CDR3 DNA: TGTGCCTGGACACCCGTTGGAAACTATGGCTACACCTTC
CDR3 protein: CAWTPVGNYGYTF
V gene: TRBV30
clone size: many
D gene: NA
J gene: TRBJ1-2

CDR3 DNA: TGTGCTAGTGGTTCCATAATGGACAGAAACACCGGGGAGCTGTTTTTT
CDR3 protein: CASGSIMDRNTGELFF
V gene: TRBV12-5
clone size: NA
D gene: NA
J gene: TRBJ2-2

CDR3 DNA: TGTGCCAGCAGTTTAGGTCTAGCGGGAGATAAGCAGTACTTC
CDR3 protein: CASSLGLAGDKQYF
V gene: TRBV28
clone size: many
D gene: TRBD2
J gene: TRBJ2-7

CDR3 DNA: TGTGCCAGCAGTTGGATAGGGGACACTGGAAACACCATATATTTT
CDR3 protein: CASSWIGDTGNTIYF
V gene: TRBV6-5
clone size: many
D gene: NA
J gene: TRBJ1-3

CDR3 DNA: TGTGCCAGCAGTGAAGGGTGGGAGCAGTACTTC
CDR3 protein: CASSEGWEQYF
V gene: TRBV2
clone size: many
D gene: NA
J gene: TRBJ2-7

CDR3 DNA: TGTGCCAGCAGCCAAGGGGATCAGCGGGCCCTAACCTACGAGCAGTACTTC
CDR3 protein: CASSQGDQRALTYEQYF
V gene: TRBV4-2
clone size: many
D gene: NA
J gene: TRBJ2-7

CDR3 DNA: TGTGCCAGCAGCTCCATATATAAGGACAGGGGTGGGTACGAGCAGTACTTC
CDR3 protein: CASSSIYKDRGGYEQYF
V gene: TRBV11-2
clone size: NA
D gene: TRBD1
J gene: TRBJ2-7

CDR3 DNA: TGTGCCAGCAGTTATATCTCGGGGTCGGAGCAGTACTTC
CDR3 protein: CASSYISGSEQYF
V gene: TRBV11-2
clone size: many
D gene: NA
J gene: TRBJ2-7

CDR3 DNA: TGCAGTGCTAGGGATACGGACCAGGGTGATCGGTGGTATGGCTACACCTTC
CDR3 protein: CSARDTDQGDRWYGYTF
V gene: TRBV20-1
clone size: many
D gene: NA
J gene: TRBJ1-2

CDR3 DNA: TGCGCCAGCAGCTTGTCGCTAGCGGGAGCTGGGGCGTACTTC
CDR3 protein: CASSLSLAGAGAYF
V gene: TRBV5-1
clone size: NA
D gene: TRBD2
J gene: TRBJ2-7

CDR3 DNA: TGCGCCAGCAGCTTTACAGTGGAAGGGGAGCTGTTTTTT
CDR3 protein: CASSFTVEGELFF
V gene: TRBV5-1
clone size: many
D gene: NA
J gene: TRBJ2-2

CDR3 DNA: TGTGCCAGCAGTTTGCCGGGTTTGGGAGAGACCCAGTACTTC
CDR3 protein: CASSLPGLGETQYF
V gene: TRBV28
clone size: many
D gene: NA
J gene: TRBJ2-5

CDR3 DNA: TGTGCCAGTAGTGGCCTAGGCCCCGGACTATTCAAAGAGACCCAGTACTTC
CDR3 protein: CASSGLGPGLFKETQYF
V gene: TRBV19
clone size: many
D gene: NA
J gene: TRBJ2-5

CDR3 DNA: TGTGCCAGTACAGGGGGCGATCTGAACACTGAAGCTTTCTTT
CDR3 protein: CASTGGDLNTEAFF
V gene: TRBV6-5
clone size: many
D gene: TRBD1
J gene: TRBJ1-1

CDR3 DNA: TGTGCCACCAGCAGAGGAAAGGTGTGGAGGGAGCCAAACGAGCAGTACTTC
CDR3 protein: CATSRGKVWREPNEQYF
V gene: TRBV15
clone size: many
D gene: NA
J gene: TRBJ2-7

CDR3 DNA: TGTGCCAGTTTTGAGTCCTCCAGGGCCGAGCGCAATCAGCCCCAGCATTTT
CDR3 protein: CASFESSRAERNQPQHF
V gene: TRBV28
clone size: many
D gene: NA
J gene: TRBJ1-5

CDR3 DNA: TGTGCCAGCAGCTCCAGCGTGAGGTACGAGCAGTACTTC
CDR3 protein: CASSSSVRYEQYF
V gene: TRBV7-9
clone size: NA
D gene: NA
J gene: TRBJ2-7

CDR3 DNA: TGTGCCAGCTATATCGAAGCGGCGAACACTGAAGCTTTCTTT
CDR3 protein: CASYIEAANTEAFF
V gene: TRBV5-8
clone size: many
D gene: NA
J gene: TRBJ1-1

CDR3 DNA: TGTGCCAGCAGTGGGACTTCCTACGAGCAGTACTTC
CDR3 protein: CASSGTSYEQYF
V gene: TRBV9
clone size: many
D gene: NA
J gene: TRBJ2-7

CDR3 DNA: TGTGCCAGCAGTCACTCACAGGGAAGGGCACAAGAGACCCAGTACTTC
CDR3 protein: CASSHSQGRAQETQYF
V gene: TRBV28
clone size: many
D gene: NA
J gene: TRBJ2-5

CDR3 DNA: TGTGCCAGCAGCCTAACGGGGACGGGTCAGACCCAGTACTTC
CDR3 protein: CASSLTGTGQTQYF
V gene: TRBV7-9
clone size: NA
D gene: NA
J gene: TRBJ2-5

CDR3 DNA: TGTGCCAGCAGTACCCGGGACAGGGGGAGATCCCGGGACAACTACGAGCAGTACTTC
CDR3 protein: CASSTRDRGRSRDNYEQYF
V gene: TRBV28
clone size: few
D gene: TRBD1
J gene: TRBJ2-7

CDR3 DNA: TGTGCCTGGAGTACAGCGGGAGGGGCAGAGACCCAGTACTTC
CDR3 protein: CAWSTAGGAETQYF
V gene: TRBV30
clone size: many
D gene: TRBD2
J gene: TRBJ2-5

CDR3 DNA: TGTGCCTGGAGGGAAGGATATGGCTACACCTTC
CDR3 protein: CAWREGYGYTF
V gene: TRBV30
clone size: NA
D gene: NA
J gene: TRBJ1-2

CDR3 DNA: TGTGCCAGCAGGCCTATGGGACACGACTACGAGCAGTCCTTC
CDR3 protein: CASRPMGHDYEQSF
V gene: TRBV2
clone size: NA
D gene: NA
J gene: TRBJ2-7

CDR3 DNA: TGTGCCAGCAGACCAACAGGGGGCGAAGAGACCCAGTACTTC
CDR3 protein: CASRPTGGEETQYF
V gene: TRBV28
clone size: NA
D gene: TRBD1
J gene: TRBJ2-5

CDR3 DNA: TGTGCCTGGAGCGGGGCCGCGGAGAAGGTGGTAAATCAGCCCCAGCATTTT
CDR3 protein: CAWSGAAEKVVNQPQHF
V gene: TRBV30
clone size: many
D gene: NA
J gene: TRBJ1-5

CDR3 DNA: TGTGCCTGGGGACTAGCGGGAGGAAGCTCCTACGAGCAGTACTTC
CDR3 protein: CAWGLAGGSSYEQYF
V gene: TRBV30
clone size: NA
D gene: TRBD2
J gene: TRBJ2-7

CDR3 DNA: TGCGCCAGCAGTGAGTCGAGAAACGGGGAGCTGTTTTTT
CDR3 protein: CASSESRNGELFF
V gene: TRBV10-2
clone size: many
D gene: NA
J gene: TRBJ2-2

CDR3 DNA: TGTGCCAGCAGGGCACGAGTGGCTGGAAACACCATATATTTT
CDR3 protein: CASRARVAGNTIYF
V gene: TRBV7-9
clone size: NA
D gene: NA
J gene: TRBJ1-3

CDR3 DNA: TGCCACAACTACGAGCAGTACTTC
CDR3 protein: CHNYEQYF
V gene: TRBV20-1
clone size: many
D gene: NA
J gene: TRBJ2-7

CDR3 DNA: TGCGCCAGCAGTCTAGCGGGAGAAGTAAGCCCCTACGAGCAGTACTTC
CDR3 protein: CASSLAGEVSPYEQYF
V gene: TRBV10-1
clone size: many
D gene: TRBD2
J gene: TRBJ2-7

CDR3 DNA: TGTGCCACTGATGGCGGGGGAGAGACCCAGTACTTC
CDR3 protein: CATDGGGETQYF
V gene: TRBV24-1
clone size: NA
D gene: TRBD2
J gene: TRBJ2-5

CDR3 DNA: TGTGCCAGCGGGATATGGGCCGGGGAGCTGTTTTTT
CDR3 protein: CASGIWAGELFF
V gene: TRBV2
clone size: many
D gene: NA
J gene: TRBJ2-2

CDR3 DNA: TGTGCCAGCAGTTTCGTGCAGCACGCTGGGGCCAACGTCCTGACTTTC
CDR3 protein: CASSFVQHAGANVLTF
V gene: TRBV12-3/TRBV12-4
clone size: NA
D gene: NA
J gene: TRBJ2-6

CDR3 DNA: TGTGCCAGCAGCTCAAGTCTAAGCGGGGTGACCCAGTACTTC
CDR3 protein: CASSSSLSGVTQYF
V gene: TRBV13
clone size: many
D gene: TRBD2
J gene: TRBJ2-5

CDR3 DNA: TGTGCCAGCAGCTCGCGCCGGGACAGACGGAACACTGAAGCTTTCTTT
CDR3 protein: CASSSRRDRRNTEAFF
V gene: TRBV11-2
clone size: many
D gene: TRBD1
J gene: TRBJ1-1

CDR3 DNA: TGTGCCACCAGGGGGATAGAGGTCACAGATACGCAGTATTTT
CDR3 protein: CATRGIEVTDTQYF
V gene: TRBV28
clone size: many
D gene: TRBD1
J gene: TRBJ2-3

CDR3 DNA: TGTGCTAGTAAAAGCGGGTCATATAGCAATCAGCCCCAGCATTTT
CDR3 protein: CASKSGSYSNQPQHF
V gene: TRBV12-5
clone size: many
D gene: NA
J gene: TRBJ1-5

CDR3 DNA: TGTGCCAGCAGTAGAAGTCCCATGCCCCCCATGAACACTGAAGCTTTCTTT
CDR3 protein: CASSRSPMPPMNTEAFF
V gene: TRBV12-3/TRBV12-4
clone size: few
D gene: NA
J gene: TRBJ1-1

CDR3 DNA: TGCAGTGCTAGGGCGGGGAATTTGGAAGAGACCCAGTACTTC
CDR3 protein: CSARAGNLEETQYF
V gene: TRBV20-1
clone size: many
D gene: NA
J gene: TRBJ2-5

CDR3 DNA: TGTGCCAGCAGTTTAAGATCCGGGAGGGCTGGGGAGACCCAGTACTTC
CDR3 protein: CASSLRSGRAGETQYF
V gene: TRBV12-3/TRBV12-4
clone size: many
D gene: TRBD2
J gene: TRBJ2-5

CDR3 DNA: TGTGCCAGCAGGGACAGCCCCTTCATGAACACTGAAGCTTTCTTT
CDR3 protein: CASRDSPFMNTEAFF
V gene: TRBV2
clone size: many
D gene: NA
J gene: TRBJ1-1

CDR3 DNA: TGCGCCAGCAGCGCGGGAGGCGAGCAGTACTTC
CDR3 protein: CASSAGGEQYF
V gene: TRBV10-2
clone size: many
D gene: TRBD2
J gene: TRBJ2-7

CDR3 DNA: TGTGCCAGTAGGCCCCGGGGACAGGAAAACACCGGGGAGCTGTTTTTT
CDR3 protein: CASRPRGQENTGELFF
V gene: TRBV19
clone size: many
D gene: TRBD1
J gene: TRBJ2-2

CDR3 DNA: TGTGCCAGCAGCTCCAGGGGTGAGCAGTTCTTC
CDR3 protein: CASSSRGEQFF
V gene: TRBV7-9
clone size: many
D gene: NA
J gene: TRBJ2-1

CDR3 DNA: TGTGCCAGCTCAGGACAGCTAGTTGGGACCCAGTACTTC
CDR3 protein: CASSGQLVGTQYF
V gene: TRBV18
clone size: few
D gene: NA
J gene: TRBJ2-5